This entry lists 25 T cell receptor beta chains sequenced from one sample in a study of post-analysis software for immune sequencing data. General study findings and limits: Roughly 5 TRBV segments (TRBV5-6, TRBV5-1 and TRBV20-1 among them) occurred more frequently in patients than in controls.

No antigens are known for them. cDNA libraries for TCR beta contained unique molecular identifiers. TCRdb processed the PCR reads anew with MiXCR; each CDR3 protein has one entry. The data hold some 690,000 distinct CDR3 sequences, with less than 35% observed a single time. Sequences were obtained from blood. All receptors derive from a girl aged 5 to 17 with multiple sclerosis.

This clonotype was detected a few times. This chain joins TRBV12-3 or TRBV12-4 and TRBJ2-6, with TRBD1 identical over 12 bases. With V trimmed by 6 bases and J by 3 bases, 6 bases remained unmatched. This CDR3 contains 17 residues. Here the CDR3 reads CASSPGTGGGGANVLTF. The CDR3 nucleotides read TGTGCCAGCAGCCCCGGGACAGGGGGCGGTGGGGCCAACGTCCTGACTTTC.

The J gene is TRBJ2-5, the V gene TRBV20-1; TRBD2 agrees at 9 bases. Germline-derived CDR1 and CDR2 are DFQATT and SNEGSKA (reference sequence). V was pared by 3 bases and J by 5 bases, with 13 bases of the junction left unmatched. The CDR3 contains 16 residues. The DNA for the CDR3 is TGCAGTGCTAGCGGGCTAGCGGGGCCGCCAAGGGAGACCCAGTACTTC. Its protein is CSASGLAGPPRETQYF.

The rearrangement links TRBV4-3 to TRBJ2-3; a weak D match, TRBD1 (6 bases). The CDR3 covers 15 residues. V shed 10 bases and J shed 4 bases, with 21 bases lying between them. CDR1 is LGHNA, CDR2 YSLEER, per germline. In DNA form, the CDR3 reads TGCGCCACTTTAAAAACAGGGATGTCGGCAGATACGCAGTATTTT. Translated, it gives CATLKTGMSADTQYF.

V and J are TRBV20-1 and TRBJ2-7, with D unclear. CDR3 length: 13 residues. Germline V gene lookup returns CDR1 DFQATT and CDR2 SNEGSKA (reference sequence). The V and J ends lost 3 bases and 7 bases respectively, with 16 bases between them. The DNA of the CDR3 is TGCAGTGCTAGTGTTCCGGGCCTAGGAGAGCAGTACTTC. Protein sequence: CSASVPGLGEQYF.

This clonotype was seen more than once but under ten times. The rearrangement joins TRBV27 to TRBJ2-6; TRBD2 agrees at 7 bases. This CDR3 is built from 15 residues. From germline, CDR1 is MNHEY and CDR2 SMNVEV (reference sequence). With V trimmed by 4 bases and J by 2 bases, 2 bases remained unmatched. Here the CDR3 reads CASSSREAGANVLTF. CDR3 DNA: TGTGCCAGCAGTTCACGGGAGGCTGGGGCCAACGTCCTGACTTTC.

This clonotype was seen only a few times. The J gene is TRBJ2-7, the V gene TRBV4-2; a weak D match, TRBD2 (7 bases). The germline V and J ends were trimmed by 2 bases and 2 bases, with 13 bases remaining between them. This CDR3 has 15 residues. Germline V gene data show CDR1 as LGHNA and CDR2 as YNFKEQ. CDR3 nucleotide sequence: TGTGCCAGCAGCCAACTGAAGGGGGGGCCCTACGAGCAGTACTTC. This translates into CASSQLKGGPYEQYF.

As to this clonotype: Compared with germline, one end of the junction differs, possibly owing to a read error. The chain joins TRBV7-2 to TRBJ2-7; 9 positions match TRBD2. Germline V lookup: CDR1 SGHTA, CDR2 FQGNSA. The CDR3 sequence is 14 residues long. The CDR3 DNA sequence: TGTGCCAGCAGCCCCGAAGCGGGAGGAGGCGAGCACTACTTC. Its translation: CASSPEAGGGEHYF. Variable domain in full (rest from reference TRBV7-2 and TRBJ2-7): GAGVSQSPSNKVTEKGKDVELRCDPISGHTALYWYRQSLGQGLEFLIYFQGNSAPDKSGLPSDRFSAERTGGSVSTLTIQRTQQEDSAVYLCASSPEAGGGEHYFGPGTRLTVT.

The chain combines TRBV20-1 with TRBJ2-1; D tentatively reads TRBD1 or TRBD2 (5 bases each). Germline values: CDR1 DFQATT, CDR2 SNEGSKA (reference sequence). The CDR3 runs to 14 residues. Trimming took off 5 bases at V and 0 bases at J, with 11 bases between the two ends. The DNA of the CDR3 is TGCAGTGCTTCCGGGACCACCTCCTACAATGAGCAGTTCTTC. Its translation is CSASGTTSYNEQFF.

The rearrangement joins TRBV7-2 to TRBJ1-5; TRBD1 matches 7 bases. Germline CDR1 is SGHTA and CDR2 is FQGNSA. CDR3 size: 14 residues. Trimming cost V 3 bases and J 4 bases; bases outside gene matches: 3. The CDR3 bases are TGTGCCAGCAGCTTTGCACAGGGGAATCAGCCCCAGCATTTT. Protein product: CASSFAQGNQPQHF.

Points on this clonotype: Because the CDR3's place on the DNA is in doubt, the DNA is left out and the CDR3 is given as listed by TCRdb. The chain combines TRBV20-1 with TRBJ2-5; no check of the table's D call, TRBD2, against the DNA was made. CDR1 and CDR2 from the germline V gene are DFQATT and SNEGSKA (reference sequence). The length of the CDR3 is 17 amino acids, counting both ends. CDR3 region: CSAREFAGGFFGETQYF.

The chain recombines TRBV2 with TRBJ1-5; D not certain. The CDR3 is 13 residues long. V lost 8 bases and J lost 7, with 15 bases in between. The V gene's germline CDR1 is SNHLY and CDR2 FYNNEI. CDR3: CASAEGQLQPQHF. CDR3 in DNA: TGTGCCAGCGCGGAGGGCCAACTACAGCCCCAGCATTTT.

V and J are TRBV4-3 and TRBJ1-2; D is undetermined. Germline V gene data show CDR1 as LGHNA and CDR2 as YSLEER. This CDR3 has 14 residues. V dropped 0 bases and J dropped 8 bases, with 13 bases sitting between them. As DNA, the CDR3 is TGCGCCAGCAGCCAAGATCTTACGGGCCAGGGCTACACCTTC. Protein sequence: CASSQDLTGQGYTF.

The V and J genes are TRBV18 and TRBJ2-5; 9 nucleotides match TRBD1. V shed 6 bases, J shed 5 bases, and the junction held 10 bases outside the gene matches. The V gene's germline CDR1 is KGHSH and CDR2 LQKENI. This CDR3 has 15 residues. Here the CDR3 DNA reads TGTGCCAGCTCGCCGGGACAGGGTTACAAGGAGACCCAGTACTTC. Translated, it gives CASSPGQGYKETQYF.

This clonotype was observed a handful of times. The junction and the germline gene differ at one end; a read error may be behind it. The V and J genes are TRBV2 and TRBJ1-1; D not resolved. The CDR3 extends over 14 amino acids. Per germline, CDR1 SNHLY and CDR2 FYNNEI. Here the CDR3 reads CASSEAGVNTEAFF. The DNA for the CDR3 is TGTGCCAGCAGCGAAGCGGGAGTGAACACTGAAGCTTTCTTT.

The rearrangement uses TRBV12-3 or TRBV12-4 and TRBJ1-1; tentative D call: TRBD1 (5 bases). Trimming left V 5 bases short and J 2 bases short, with 15 bases between. CDR3 length equals 15 residues. The CDR3 reads CASSLEAGPNTEAFF. Written as DNA, the CDR3 is TGTGCCAGCAGTCTCGAGGCAGGGCCAAACACTGAAGCTTTCTTT.

This clonotype was picked up one time. V usage is TRBV7-2 and J usage is TRBJ2-7, with a possible D match to TRBD1 (6 bases). With 2 bases removed from V and 7 bases from J, the gap between germline ends came to 9 bases. Germline CDR1 is SGHTA and CDR2 is FQGNSA. CDR3 length: 12 residues. The CDR3 DNA reads as TGTGCCAGCAGCTTAACAGGGCGAGAGCAGTACTTC. Translated: CASSLTGREQYF. The variable domain in full, with the rest retrieved from reference TRBV7-2 and TRBJ2-7, is GAGVSQSPSNKVTEKGKDVELRCDPISGHTALYWYRQSLGQGLEFLIYFQGNSAPDKSGLPSDRFSAERTGGSVSTLTIQRTQQEDSAVYLCASSLTGREQYFGPGTRLTVT.

This clonotype turned up a few times. This chain uses TRBV12-5 with TRBJ2-5, with D tentatively TRBD1 (5 bases). The J call could be wrong; TRBJ2-1 is a better fit for the DNA end. Germline V gives CDR1 LGHNT, CDR2 FRNRAP. This CDR3 spans 13 amino acids. CDR3: CASGFKGKETQFF. In nucleotides, the CDR3 is TGTGCTAGTGGTTTTAAGGGGAAAGAGACCCAGTTCTTC.

This clonotype has at least ten counts. V usage is TRBV6-5 and J usage is TRBJ1-2; a weak D match, TRBD1 (5 bases). V was clipped by 7 bases and J by 8 bases, with 11 bases between them. Germline V gives CDR1 MNHEY, CDR2 SVGAGI. This CDR3 has 11 amino acids. CDR3 nucleotide sequence: TGTGCCAGCACCGGGACGGGCGGCTACACCTTC. Its protein product is CASTGTGGYTF.

This clonotype was detected only a few times. V gene TRBV29-1 combines with J gene TRBJ1-2; possibly TRBD1 for D (5 bases). The V end lost 4 bases, the J end lost 2 bases, and 8 bases lay between the germline ends. CDR3 length: 12 amino acids. Germline CDR1 reads SQVTM; CDR2 reads ANQGSEA. CDR3 nucleotides: TGCAGCGTTGTGCGGGGCAACTATGGCTACACCTTC. It codes for CSVVRGNYGYTF.

The gene calls are TRBV7-9 and TRBJ1-5, with 7 bases matching TRBD1. CDR1 and CDR2 from the germline V gene are SEHNR and FQNEAQ (reference sequence). CDR3 size: 14 residues. Trimming removed 5 bases from V and 5 bases from J; junction bases left unmatched: 6. Here the CDR3 DNA reads TGTGCCAGCAGCGTTGCAGGGGGTTATCAGCCCCAGCATTTT. The encoded protein is CASSVAGGYQPQHF.

This rearrangement joins TRBV7-9 to TRBJ1-1; D call uncertain. Germline loops: CDR1 SEHNR, CDR2 FQNEAQ (reference sequence). The CDR3 is 13 amino acids. The V gene lost 5 bases and the J gene lost 11 bases, with 18 bases spanning the gap. The CDR3 region has the DNA TGTGCCAGCAGCCCTGGGTCACGCCCGGGGGCTTTCTTT. Protein: CASSPGSRPGAFF. The full variable domain, completed using reference TRBV7-9 and TRBJ1-1, is DTGVSQNPRHKITKRGQNVTFRCDPISEHNRLYWYRQTLGQGPEFLTYFQNEAQLEKSRLLSDRFSAERPKGSFSTLEIQRTEQGDSAMYLCASSPGSRPGAFFGQGTRLTVV.

This clonotype appeared a few times. The CDR3 nucleotides are TGTGCCAGCAGAGGGGGTTCTGAGCAGTTCTTC. It encodes CASRGGSEQFF. V usage is TRBV25-1 and J usage is TRBJ2-1; maybe TRBD1 (6 bases). This CDR3 contains 11 residues. Trimming stripped 6 bases from V and 9 bases from J, with 9 bases between. CDR1 and CDR2 (germline): MGHDK, SYGVNS.

This clonotype turned up a few times. The chain links TRBV20-1 to TRBJ1-2, with a weak D call TRBD1 (5 bases). The CDR3 contains 15 residues. Trimming cost V 2 bases and J 7 bases, with 20 bases left between them. Germline assignment: CDR1 DFQATT and CDR2 SNEGSKA (reference sequence). The CDR3: CSARNSGTTGGGYTF. In DNA, the CDR3 is TGCAGTGCTAGAAACTCCGGGACGACGGGGGGTGGCTACACCTTC.

The sample holds a few counts of this clonotype. The chain joins TRBV4-2 to TRBJ1-1; D might be TRBD1 (5 bases). Germline V gene lookup returns CDR1 LGHNA and CDR2 YNFKEQ. CDR3 length equals 15 residues. The ends were cut back, 2 bases at V and 0 bases at J, with 10 bases in the middle. For the CDR3, the DNA is TGTGCCAGCAGCCAATGGGCAGGGATGAACACTGAAGCTTTCTTT. Amino acids: CASSQWAGMNTEAFF.

In this sample, this clonotype turned up a few times. The chain carries TRBV20-1 and TRBJ2-1; a weak D match, TRBD1 (5 bases). This CDR3 has 12 amino acids. CDR1 and CDR2 from the germline V gene are DFQATT and SNEGSKA (reference sequence). V was cut by 1 base and J by 5 bases, with 6 bases left in between. The CDR3 nucleotides read TGCAGTGCTAGAGGACAGAACAATGAGCAGTTCTTC. This gives the protein CSARGQNNEQFF.